The 29 T cell receptor beta chains in this list originate from one sample, sequenced in a study of shared clonotypes between healthy human individuals. The method was immunoSEQ multiplex PCR; TCRdb's version includes in-frame clones alone and lacks a portion of them. The data show about 1.5 million clones, approximately 98% seen once. Sequencing was carried out using naive CD4+ T cells sorted from blood. Subset in this sample: CD45RA+ positively selected. The receptors here all came from a man aged 25-45 years in good health.

The chain recombines TRBV20-1 with TRBJ2-3, with 11 bases lining up with TRBD1. The CDR3 runs 11 residues. V was pared by 6 bases and J by 10 bases, with 3 bases of the junction left unmatched. Germline V gene lookup returns CDR1 DFQATT and CDR2 SNEGSKA (reference sequence). The CDR3 bases are TGCAGTGCCTCGGACAGGGGGCCGCAGTATTTT. It yields the protein CSASDRGPQYF.

On this clone itself: This sample also contains other DNA sequences that code for the same CDR3. The V gene is TRBV9, the J gene TRBJ2-1; 7 bases fit TRBD1. CDR3 length: 15 residues. Trimming cost V 3 bases and J 0 bases; bases outside gene matches: 3. The germline gives CDR1 SGDLS, CDR2 YYNGEE. The CDR3 region has the DNA TGTGCCAGCAGCGCCACAGGGGTCTCCTACAATGAGCAGTTCTTC. As protein: CASSATGVSYNEQFF.

The chain carries TRBV4-3 and TRBJ2-7; 9 nucleotides match TRBD2. This CDR3 contains 18 residues. V trimming: 4 bases; J trimming: 3 bases; junction bases outside the gene matches: 16. Germline CDR1 and CDR2: LGHNA and YSLEER. The CDR3 DNA sequence: TGCGCCAGCAGCCCTCGTAGTAGCGGGAGTGGTTCCATCTACGAGCAGTACTTC. Its translation is CASSPRSSGSGSIYEQYF.

The J gene is TRBJ2-3, the V gene TRBV5-4, with a weak D call TRBD2 (6 bases). CDR3 length equals 15 residues. The germline V gene encodes CDR1 SGHNT and CDR2 YYREEE (reference sequence). The V and J ends lost 5 bases and 0 bases respectively, with 13 bases between them. In DNA, the CDR3 is TGTGCCAGCAGTCTGGCGGGGCATAGCACAGATACGCAGTATTTT. Its translation is CASSLAGHSTDTQYF.

This chain uses TRBV6-1 with TRBJ1-2; tentatively, D is TRBD1 (6 bases). Trimming pared 0 bases from V and 8 bases from J, leaving 16 bases between. Germline values: CDR1 MNHNS, CDR2 SASEGT. The CDR3 is 15 amino acids. The CDR3 is CASSEAKGGGQGYTF. DNA for the CDR3: TGTGCCAGCAGTGAAGCCAAAGGCGGGGGGCAAGGCTACACCTTC.

V usage is TRBV18 and J usage is TRBJ1-2; D is perhaps TRBD1 (6 bases). There are 15 residues in the CDR3. The ends were cut back, 1 base at V and 1 base at J, with 10 bases in the middle. Germline V gene sequence: CDR1 KGHSH, CDR2 LQKENI. CDR3 in DNA: TGTGCCAGCTCACCACTGGACAGTATTAACTATGGCTACACCTTC. It codes for CASSPLDSINYGYTF.

The CDR3 DNA reads TGCGCCAGCAGCGCCGACAGATCTTCTGGAAACACCATATATTTT. This gives the protein CASSADRSSGNTIYF. This chain joins TRBV5-1 and TRBJ1-3, with TRBD1 as a possible D gene (5 bases). The CDR3 contains 15 residues. V shed 4 bases and J shed 1 base, with 12 bases lying between them. The V gene's germline CDR1 is SGHRS and CDR2 YFSETQ.

On this clone itself: Different DNA sequences within this sample yield the same CDR3. The rearrangement joins TRBV5-4 to TRBJ2-2, with 11 bases matching TRBD2. The ends lost 0 bases at V and 5 bases at J; junction bases unmatched: 0. CDR1 is SGHNT, CDR2 YYREEE, per germline (reference sequence). CDR3 length: 15 residues. CDR3 DNA sequence: TGTGCCAGCAGCTTGGCTAGCGGGAGGACCGGGGAGCTGTTTTTT. This gives the protein CASSLASGRTGELFF.

The chain has TRBV29-1 and TRBJ2-2, with D hard to call. This CDR3 has 9 residues. V was cut by 4 bases and J by 9 bases, with 3 bases left in between. The V gene's germline CDR1 is SQVTM and CDR2 ANQGSEA. CDR3 nucleotide sequence: TGCAGCGTTGCCCGGGAGCTGTTTTTT. Translation gives CSVARELFF.

This sequence joins TRBV10-3 and TRBJ1-5; D call uncertain. The CDR3 extends over 13 amino acids. V was cut by 2 bases and J by 3 bases, with 5 bases left in between. Germline CDR1 ENHRY, CDR2 SYGVKD. In DNA, the CDR3 is TGTGCCATCAGTGAGGTCTCCAATCAGCCCCAGCATTTT. Its protein product is CAISEVSNQPQHF.

The chain recombines TRBV7-2 with TRBJ1-1; no reliable D call. The CDR3 is 15 amino acids. V gave up 1 base and J gave up 2 bases, with 11 bases separating them. Germline CDR1 and CDR2: SGHTA and FQGNSA. CDR3 bases: TGTGCCAGCAGCTTAGTGGCGGGGATAAACACTGAAGCTTTCTTT. It encodes CASSLVAGINTEAFF.

This CDR3 is CASGDRGRMNTEAFF. The CDR3 DNA follows: TGTGCCAGCGGGGACAGGGGACGGATGAACACTGAAGCTTTCTTT. This chain connects TRBV11-1 to TRBJ1-1; 10 nucleotides match TRBD1. V shed 8 bases and J 0 bases; nucleotides not matched to a gene: 6. The germline V gene encodes CDR1 SGHAT and CDR2 FQDESV (reference sequence). This CDR3 region has 15 residues.

The chain recombines TRBV13 with TRBJ2-2; 9 nucleotides line up with TRBD1. Germline loops: CDR1 PRHDT, CDR2 FYEKMQ (reference sequence). J lost 7 bases, V lost 5 bases, and 14 bases had no gene match. The CDR3 has 17 residues. The CDR3 sequence is CASSDSRTGVFSGELFF. The CDR3 DNA is TGTGCCAGCAGCGACTCCCGGACAGGGGTGTTTAGCGGGGAGCTGTTTTTT.

CDR3 nucleotide sequence: TGTGCCAGCAGCGAGACTAGCGGGACGTGGGCTAGCACAGATACGCAGTATTTT. Translated: CASSETSGTWASTDTQYF. This chain connects TRBV9 to TRBJ2-3; 11 bases match TRBD2. The ends lost 3 bases at V and 0 bases at J; junction bases unmatched: 9. Germline loops: CDR1 SGDLS, CDR2 YYNGEE. This CDR3 has 18 residues.

This chain links TRBV2 with TRBJ2-3; no clear D gene. The length of the CDR3 is 11 residues. Germline CDR1 and CDR2: SNHLY and FYNNEI. The V end lost 6 bases, the J end lost 6 bases, and 7 bases lay between the germline ends. CDR3: CASSRGDTQYF. In nucleotides, the CDR3 is TGTGCCAGCAGCCGTGGGGATACGCAGTATTTT.

V is TRBV10-3 and J is TRBJ2-3; 10 bases align to TRBD2. The CDR3 length is 18 residues. Germline CDR1 reads ENHRY; CDR2 reads SYGVKD. Germline trimming cut 6 bases from V and 0 bases from J; bases unmatched to any gene: 12. The CDR3 loop reads CAIRPPSGRIPSTDTQYF. The CDR3 coding sequence is TGTGCCATCAGGCCCCCTAGCGGGAGAATACCTAGCACAGATACGCAGTATTTT.

The V call is TRBV7-2, the J call TRBJ2-1; the match to TRBD2 covers 10 bases. CDR3 size: 16 residues. V shed 2 bases and J 6 bases; nucleotides not matched to a gene: 7. The germline gives CDR1 SGHTA, CDR2 FQGNSA. In DNA, the CDR3 is TGTGCCAGCAGCTTATATAGCGGGAGGAGAGGCAATGAGCAGTTCTTC. This sequence encodes CASSLYSGRRGNEQFF.

V gene TRBV19 combines with J gene TRBJ1-1, with D unresolved. V lost 3 bases and J 3 bases, leaving 8 bases between the germline ends. Germline CDR1 LNHDA, CDR2 SQIVND (reference sequence). This CDR3 has 13 amino acids. The CDR3 loop is CASSIVRDTEAFF. The DNA of the CDR3 is TGTGCCAGTAGTATTGTTCGGGACACTGAAGCTTTCTTT. Variable domain in full (rest from reference TRBV19 and TRBJ1-1): DGGITQSPKYLFRKEGQNVTLSCEQNLNHDAMYWYRQDPGQGLRLIYYSQIVNDFQKGDIAEGYSVSREKKESFPLTVTSAQKNPTAFYLCASSIVRDTEAFFGQGTRLTVV.

J is TRBJ2-1 and V is TRBV10-3; 16 bases align to TRBD2. Germline V lookup: CDR1 ENHRY, CDR2 SYGVKD. The CDR3 loop spans 16 amino acids. V was clipped by 10 bases and J by 8 bases; unmatched bases: 11. The CDR3 DNA reads as TGTGCCACCCGGAAGGGACTAGCGGGAGGGAGCCATGAGCAGTTCTTC. Encoded protein: CATRKGLAGGSHEQFF.

V is TRBV6-1 and J is TRBJ2-7, with 7 bases aligning to TRBD2. This CDR3 has 13 residues. Unmatched junction bases numbered 8, after V lost 10 bases and J lost 2 bases. Per the germline V gene, CDR1 is MNHNS and CDR2 is SASEGT. The CDR3 nucleotides are TGTGCCACCGGAGGGGCGGGGGCCTACGAGCAGTACTTC. This codes for CATGGAGAYEQYF.

Comments on this clone: Other DNA sequences from this sample encode an identical CDR3 as well. The rearrangement links TRBV5-1 to TRBJ2-7; D unclear. Trimming removed 0 bases at V and 4 bases at J, with 5 bases between. In germline, CDR1 is SGHRS, CDR2 YFSETQ. The CDR3 has 12 residues. This CDR3 reads CASSLGKYEQYF. CDR3 DNA: TGCGCCAGCAGCTTGGGGAAGTACGAGCAGTACTTC.

This clone was recorded a few times. The chain is built from TRBV14 and TRBJ2-5, with TRBD1 identical over 7 bases. With 1 base clipped from V and 4 bases from J, the junction kept 3 bases outside the gene matches. The germline gives CDR1 SGHDN, CDR2 FVKESK. The CDR3 has 14 residues. The CDR3 nucleotides read TGTGCCAGCAGCCAAGTCAAGGGGGCAGAGACCCAGTACTTC. It encodes CASSQVKGAETQYF. Together with reference TRBV14 and TRBJ2-5, the CDR3 gives the full variable domain: EAGVTQFPSHSVIEKGQTVTLRCDPISGHDNLYWYRRVMGKEIKFLLHFVKESKQDESGMPNNRFLAERTGGTYSTLKVQPAELEDSGVYFCASSQVKGAETQYFGPGTRLLVL.

Regarding this clone: Germline and junction disagree at one end, which may indicate a read error. The J gene is TRBJ2-1, the V gene TRBV7-7, with D unclear. The CDR3 has 15 amino acids. CDR1 is SSHAT, CDR2 FNYEAQ, per germline (reference sequence). CDR3 DNA sequence: TGTGCTAGCAGCCCGCAAAGTAGCTCCTACAATGAGCAGTTCTTC. As protein: CASSPQSSSYNEQFF.

V is TRBV11-2 and J is TRBJ1-5, with D tentatively TRBD1 (5 bases). The CDR3 loop spans 14 amino acids. CDR1 and CDR2 from the germline V gene are SGHAT and FQNNGV. The V gene lost 8 bases and the J gene lost 8 bases, with 19 bases spanning the gap. The CDR3 is CASSSGEGPEPQHF. The DNA for the CDR3 is TGTGCCAGCTCCTCCGGGGAGGGGCCGGAGCCCCAGCATTTT.

The CDR3 coding sequence is TGCGCCAGCAGCTTGGACAGTCGGCACACAAGGAACACTGAAGCTTTCTTT. Protein: CASSLDSRHTRNTEAFF. The chain uses TRBV5-1 and TRBJ1-1; D ambiguous. In germline, CDR1 is SGHRS, CDR2 YFSETQ. V was clipped by 0 bases and J by 1 base, with 16 bases between them. The CDR3 totals 17 residues.

This rearrangement joins TRBV5-1 to TRBJ2-7; D might be TRBD2 (6 bases). The CDR3 extends over 15 amino acids. Trimming stripped 0 bases from V and 1 base from J, with 11 bases between. Germline values: CDR1 SGHRS, CDR2 YFSETQ. As DNA, the CDR3 is TGCGCCAGCAGCTTGGTGGCTGGGAGGTCCTACGAGCAGTACTTC. Translated: CASSLVAGRSYEQYF.

The chain recombines TRBV6-6 with TRBJ1-5; TRBD1 matches at 7 bases. V dropped 4 bases and J dropped 7; count of bases not matched to a gene: 4. This CDR3 is built from 13 residues. Germline values: CDR1 MNHNY, CDR2 SVGAGI (reference sequence). CDR3: CASSSQGEQPQHF. The CDR3 region has the DNA TGTGCCAGCAGTTCGCAGGGGGAGCAGCCCCAGCATTTT.

Details on this clone: The DNA is left out, because the CDR3 cannot be placed on it with certainty; the CDR3 is given as TCRdb lists it. The chain carries TRBV28 and TRBJ1-3. Germline CDR1 reads MDHEN; CDR2 reads SYDVKM. With termini counted, the CDR3 has 13 amino acids. The CDR3 loop is CASSSSASITIYF.

The chain links TRBV6-5 to TRBJ2-3, with TRBD1 matching 7 bases. The germline V gene has CDR1 MNHEY and CDR2 SVGAGI. This CDR3 is 12 amino acids long. Germline trimming cut 5 bases from V and 4 bases from J; bases unmatched to any gene: 0. CDR3 sequence reads: CASSQGADTQYF. DNA for the CDR3: TGTGCCAGCAGTCAGGGGGCAGATACGCAGTATTTT.